This T cell receptor (beta chain) was recorded in a study of T cell responses to AZD1222 COVID-19 vaccine. V was clipped by 7 bases and J by 5 bases, with 17 bases between them. From germline, CDR1 is MNHEY and CDR2 SVGAGI. This CDR3 is built from 14 residues. On this clone: Its target is not known.

The study's findings and limits: Donors, mostly white British, included more females; clonal diversity was possibly underestimated.

Sequenced by immunoSEQ multiplex PCR; TCRdb stores in-frame clones only, minus some. The repertoire holds about 140,000 clones, with over 75% as singletons. This specimen consisted of peripheral blood, obtained on day 0 of AZD1222 vaccination. The clonotype comes from an adult in good health. The chain has TRBV6-5 and TRBJ1-1, with a possible D match to TRBD1 (5 bases). In DNA form, the CDR3 reads TGTGCCAGCATTCCCGGGGCGGCGAGGACTGAAGCTTTCTTT. Translation gives CASIPGAARTEAFF.